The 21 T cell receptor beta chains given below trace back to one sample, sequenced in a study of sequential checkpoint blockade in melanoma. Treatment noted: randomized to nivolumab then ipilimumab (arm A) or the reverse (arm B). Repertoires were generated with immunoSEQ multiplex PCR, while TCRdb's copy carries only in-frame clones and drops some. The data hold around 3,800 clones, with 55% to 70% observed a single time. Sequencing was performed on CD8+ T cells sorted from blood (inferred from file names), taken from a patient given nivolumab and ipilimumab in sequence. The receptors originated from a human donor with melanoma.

The CDR3 DNA sequence: TGTGCCAGCAGTGAGACCACAGGGAACCAAGAGACCCAGTACTTC. Its translation: CASSETTGNQETQYF. V usage is TRBV6-1 and J usage is TRBJ2-5; possibly TRBD1 for D (6 bases). Germline V gene lookup returns CDR1 MNHNS and CDR2 SASEGT. V shed 3 bases and J shed 0 bases, with 11 bases lying between them. The CDR3 is made up of 15 amino acids.

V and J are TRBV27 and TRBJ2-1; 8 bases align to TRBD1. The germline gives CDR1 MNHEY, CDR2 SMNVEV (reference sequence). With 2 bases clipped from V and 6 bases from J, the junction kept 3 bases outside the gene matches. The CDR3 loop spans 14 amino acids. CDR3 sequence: CASSLGQGANEQFF. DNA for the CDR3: TGTGCCAGCAGTTTAGGGCAGGGGGCCAATGAGCAGTTCTTC.

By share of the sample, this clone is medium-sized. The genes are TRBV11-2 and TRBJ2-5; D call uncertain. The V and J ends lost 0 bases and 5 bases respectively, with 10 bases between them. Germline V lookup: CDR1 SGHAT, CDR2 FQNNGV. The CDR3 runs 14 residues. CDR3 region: CASSLEMTFETQYF. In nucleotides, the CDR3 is TGTGCCAGCAGCTTAGAGATGACTTTCGAGACCCAGTACTTC. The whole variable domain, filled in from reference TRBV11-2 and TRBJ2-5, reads EAGVAQSPRYKIIEKRQSVAFWCNPISGHATLYWYQQILGQGPKLLIQFQNNGVVDDSQLPKDRFSAERLKGVDSTLKIQPAKLEDSAVYLCASSLEMTFETQYFGPGTRLLVL.

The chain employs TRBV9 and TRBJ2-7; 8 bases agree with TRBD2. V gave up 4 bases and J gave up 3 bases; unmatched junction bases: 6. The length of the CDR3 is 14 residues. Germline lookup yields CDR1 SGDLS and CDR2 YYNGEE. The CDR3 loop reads CASSTSGSHYEQYF. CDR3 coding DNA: TGTGCCAGCAGCACGAGCGGGAGCCACTACGAGCAGTACTTC.

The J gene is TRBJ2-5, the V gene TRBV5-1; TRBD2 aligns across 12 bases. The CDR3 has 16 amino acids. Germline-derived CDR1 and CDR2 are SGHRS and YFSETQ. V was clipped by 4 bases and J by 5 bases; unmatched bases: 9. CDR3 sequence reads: CASSVTSGGPGETQYF. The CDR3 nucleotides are TGCGCCAGCAGCGTAACTAGCGGGGGGCCGGGGGAGACCCAGTACTTC.

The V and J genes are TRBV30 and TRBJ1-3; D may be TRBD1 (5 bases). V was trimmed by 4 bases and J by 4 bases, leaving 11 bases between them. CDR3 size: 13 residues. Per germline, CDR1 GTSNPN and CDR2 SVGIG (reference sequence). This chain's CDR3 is CAWIQAAGNTIYF. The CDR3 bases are TGTGCCTGGATACAGGCTGCCGGAAACACCATATATTTT.

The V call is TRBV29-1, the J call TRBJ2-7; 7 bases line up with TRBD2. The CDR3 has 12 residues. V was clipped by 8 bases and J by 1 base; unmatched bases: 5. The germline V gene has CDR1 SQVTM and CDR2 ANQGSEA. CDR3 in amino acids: CSFWGGSYEQYF. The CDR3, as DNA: TGCAGCTTCTGGGGGGGATCCTACGAGCAGTACTTC.

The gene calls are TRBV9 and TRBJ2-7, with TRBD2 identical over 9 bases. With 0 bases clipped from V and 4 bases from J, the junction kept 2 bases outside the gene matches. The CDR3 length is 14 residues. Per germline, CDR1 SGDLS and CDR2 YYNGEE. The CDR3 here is CASSVGLAGYEQYF. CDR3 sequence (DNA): TGTGCCAGCAGCGTAGGGCTAGCGGGGTACGAGCAGTACTTC.

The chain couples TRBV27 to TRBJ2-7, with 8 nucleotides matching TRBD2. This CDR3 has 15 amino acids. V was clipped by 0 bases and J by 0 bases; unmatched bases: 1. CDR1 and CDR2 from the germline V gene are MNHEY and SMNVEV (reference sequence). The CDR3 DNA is TGTGCCAGCAGTTTATCGCGGGGGGACTCCTACGAGCAGTACTTC. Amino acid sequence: CASSLSRGDSYEQYF.

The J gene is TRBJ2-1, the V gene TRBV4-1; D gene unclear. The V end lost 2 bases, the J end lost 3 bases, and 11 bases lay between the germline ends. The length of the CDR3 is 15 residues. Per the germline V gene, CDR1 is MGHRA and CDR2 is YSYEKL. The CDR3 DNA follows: TGCGCCAGCAGCCAATCCCTTCCTAACTACAATGAGCAGTTCTTC. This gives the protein CASSQSLPNYNEQFF.

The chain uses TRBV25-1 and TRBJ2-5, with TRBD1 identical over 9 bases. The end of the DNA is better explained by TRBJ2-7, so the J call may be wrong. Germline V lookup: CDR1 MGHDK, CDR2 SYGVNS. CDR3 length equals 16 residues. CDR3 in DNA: TGTGCCAGCAGCCCCCTGGGGGGGACAGGGATGTACGAGCAGTACTTC. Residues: CASSPLGGTGMYEQYF.

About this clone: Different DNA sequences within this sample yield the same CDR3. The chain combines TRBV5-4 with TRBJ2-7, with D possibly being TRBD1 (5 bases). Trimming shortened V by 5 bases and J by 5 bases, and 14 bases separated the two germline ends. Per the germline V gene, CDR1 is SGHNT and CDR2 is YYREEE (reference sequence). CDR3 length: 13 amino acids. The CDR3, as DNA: TGTGCCAGCAGTTGGGCTCAGGGTAACGAGCAGTACTTC. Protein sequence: CASSWAQGNEQYF.

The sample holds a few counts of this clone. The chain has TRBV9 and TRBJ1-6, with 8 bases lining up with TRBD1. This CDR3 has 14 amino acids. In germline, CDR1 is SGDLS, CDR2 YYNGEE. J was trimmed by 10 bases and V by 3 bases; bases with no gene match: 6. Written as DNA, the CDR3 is TGTGCCAGCAGCGCCGACAGGGGAGACTCACCCCTCCACTTT. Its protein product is CASSADRGDSPLHF.

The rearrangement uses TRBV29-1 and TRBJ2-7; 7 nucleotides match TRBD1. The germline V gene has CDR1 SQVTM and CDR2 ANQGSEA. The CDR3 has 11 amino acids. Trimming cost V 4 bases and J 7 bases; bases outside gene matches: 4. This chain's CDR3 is CSVVRGWEQYF. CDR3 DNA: TGCAGCGTTGTCAGGGGGTGGGAGCAGTACTTC.

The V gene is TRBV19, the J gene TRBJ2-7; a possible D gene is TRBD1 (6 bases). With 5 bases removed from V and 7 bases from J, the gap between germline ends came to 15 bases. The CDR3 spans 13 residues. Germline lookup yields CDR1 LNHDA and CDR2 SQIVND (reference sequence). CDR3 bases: TGTGCCAGTAGTCCTGGGGGCGCGGGTGAGCAGTACTTC. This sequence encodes CASSPGGAGEQYF. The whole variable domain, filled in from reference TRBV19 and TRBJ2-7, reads DGGITQSPKYLFRKEGQNVTLSCEQNLNHDAMYWYRQDPGQGLRLIYYSQIVNDFQKGDIAEGYSVSREKKESFPLTVTSAQKNPTAFYLCASSPGGAGEQYFGPGTRLTVT.

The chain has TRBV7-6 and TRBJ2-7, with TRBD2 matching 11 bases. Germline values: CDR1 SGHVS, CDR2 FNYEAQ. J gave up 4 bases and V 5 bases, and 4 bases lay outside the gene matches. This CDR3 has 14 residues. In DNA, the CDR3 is TGTGCCAGCAGCCCGACTAGCGGGGTTTACGAGCAGTACTTC. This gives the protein CASSPTSGVYEQYF.

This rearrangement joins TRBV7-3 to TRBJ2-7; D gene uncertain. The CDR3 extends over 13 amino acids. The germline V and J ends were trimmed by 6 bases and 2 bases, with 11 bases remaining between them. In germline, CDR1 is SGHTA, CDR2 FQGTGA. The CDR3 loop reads CASSPSNTYEQYF. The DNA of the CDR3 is TGTGCCAGCAGTCCTAGTAATACCTACGAGCAGTACTTC.

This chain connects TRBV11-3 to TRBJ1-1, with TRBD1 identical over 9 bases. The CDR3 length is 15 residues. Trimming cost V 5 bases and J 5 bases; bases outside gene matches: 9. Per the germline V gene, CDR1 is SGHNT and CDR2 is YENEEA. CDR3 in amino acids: CASSRIQGAETEAFF. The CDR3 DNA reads TGTGCCAGCAGCAGAATACAGGGGGCTGAAACTGAAGCTTTCTTT. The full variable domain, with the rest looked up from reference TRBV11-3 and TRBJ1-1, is EAGVVQSPRYKIIEKKQPVAFWCNPISGHNTLYWYLQNLGQGPELLIRYENEEAVDDSQLPKDRFSAERLKGVDSTLKIQPAELGDSAVYLCASSRIQGAETEAFFGQGTRLTVV.

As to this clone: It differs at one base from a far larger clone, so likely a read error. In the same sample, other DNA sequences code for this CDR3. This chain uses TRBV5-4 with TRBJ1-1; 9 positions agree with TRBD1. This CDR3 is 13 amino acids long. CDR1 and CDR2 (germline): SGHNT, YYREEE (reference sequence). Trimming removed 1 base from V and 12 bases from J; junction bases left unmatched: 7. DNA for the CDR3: TGTGCCAGCAGCTTGATACAGGGGGCCGGGACTTTCTTT. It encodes CASSLIQGAGTFF.

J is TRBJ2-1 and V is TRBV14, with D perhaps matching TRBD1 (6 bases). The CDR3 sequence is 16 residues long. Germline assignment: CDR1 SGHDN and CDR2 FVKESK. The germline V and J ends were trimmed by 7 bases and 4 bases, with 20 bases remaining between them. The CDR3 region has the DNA TGTGCCAGCAACCCTTCTCAGGGGATAGGATACAATGAGCAGTTCTTC. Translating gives CASNPSQGIGYNEQFF.

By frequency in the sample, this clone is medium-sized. The CDR3 sequence is CASSMSLLLGEQYF. The CDR3, as DNA: TGTGCCAGTAGTATGTCCCTGTTACTCGGCGAGCAGTACTTC. The chain couples TRBV19 to TRBJ2-7; D remains unclear. Germline V lookup: CDR1 LNHDA, CDR2 SQIVND (reference sequence). Deletions cut 3 bases from V and 6 bases from J, with 15 bases between. There are 14 residues in the CDR3.